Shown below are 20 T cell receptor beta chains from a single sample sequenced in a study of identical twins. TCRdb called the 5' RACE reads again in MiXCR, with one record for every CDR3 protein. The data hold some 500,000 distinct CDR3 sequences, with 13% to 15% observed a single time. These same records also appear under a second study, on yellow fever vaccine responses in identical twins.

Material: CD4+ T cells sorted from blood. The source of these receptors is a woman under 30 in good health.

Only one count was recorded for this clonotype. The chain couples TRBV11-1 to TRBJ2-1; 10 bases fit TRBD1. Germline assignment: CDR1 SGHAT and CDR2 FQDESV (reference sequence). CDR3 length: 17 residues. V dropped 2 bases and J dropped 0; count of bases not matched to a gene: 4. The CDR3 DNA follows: TGTGCCAGCAGCTTACTGACAGGGGGCGGCTCCTACAATGAGCAGTTCTTC. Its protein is CASSLLTGGGSYNEQFF.

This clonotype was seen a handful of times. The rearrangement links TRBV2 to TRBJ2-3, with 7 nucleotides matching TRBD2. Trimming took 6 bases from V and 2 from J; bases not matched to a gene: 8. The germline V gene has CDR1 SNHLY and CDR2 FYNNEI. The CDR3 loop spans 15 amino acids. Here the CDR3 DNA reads TGTGCCAGCAGGAAGACTAGCTTAATCACAGATACGCAGTATTTT. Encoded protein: CASRKTSLITDTQYF.

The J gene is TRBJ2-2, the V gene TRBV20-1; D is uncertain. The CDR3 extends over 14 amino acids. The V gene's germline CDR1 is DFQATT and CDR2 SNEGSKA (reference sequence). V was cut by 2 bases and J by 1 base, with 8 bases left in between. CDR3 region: CSARRFGNTGELFF. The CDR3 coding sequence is TGCAGTGCTAGACGGTTCGGGAACACCGGGGAGCTGTTTTTT.

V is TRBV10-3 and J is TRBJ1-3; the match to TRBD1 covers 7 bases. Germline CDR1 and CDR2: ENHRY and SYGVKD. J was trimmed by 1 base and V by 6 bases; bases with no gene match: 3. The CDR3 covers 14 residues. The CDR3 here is CAIRETGSGNTIYF. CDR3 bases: TGTGCCATCAGGGAGACAGGGTCTGGAAACACCATATATTTT.

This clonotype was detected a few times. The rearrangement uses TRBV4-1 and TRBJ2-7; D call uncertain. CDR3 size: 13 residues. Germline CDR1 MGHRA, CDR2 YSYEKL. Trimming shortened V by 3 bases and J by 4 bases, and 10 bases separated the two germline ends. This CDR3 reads CASSQLREYEQYF. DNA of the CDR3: TGCGCCAGCAGCCAGCTGAGAGAGTACGAGCAGTACTTC.

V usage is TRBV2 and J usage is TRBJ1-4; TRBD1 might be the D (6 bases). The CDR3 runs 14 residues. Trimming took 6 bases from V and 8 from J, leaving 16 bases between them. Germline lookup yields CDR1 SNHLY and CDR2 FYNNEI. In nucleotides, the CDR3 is TGTGCCAGCAGGGAAACAGGGTTTGGAGAAAAACTGTTTTTT. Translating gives CASRETGFGEKLFF.

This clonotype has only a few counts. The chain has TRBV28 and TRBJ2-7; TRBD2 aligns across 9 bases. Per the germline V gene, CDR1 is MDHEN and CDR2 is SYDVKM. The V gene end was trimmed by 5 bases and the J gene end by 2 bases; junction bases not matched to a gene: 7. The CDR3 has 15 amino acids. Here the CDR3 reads CASSGGTSFTYEQYF. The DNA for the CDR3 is TGTGCCAGCAGTGGCGGGACTAGCTTTACCTACGAGCAGTACTTC.

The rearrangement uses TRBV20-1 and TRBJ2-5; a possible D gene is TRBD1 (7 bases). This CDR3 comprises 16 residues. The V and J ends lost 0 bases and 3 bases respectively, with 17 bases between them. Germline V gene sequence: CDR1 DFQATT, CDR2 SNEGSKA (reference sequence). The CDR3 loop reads CSARERRGETKETQYF. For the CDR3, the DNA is TGCAGTGCTAGAGAGCGCAGGGGGGAGACCAAAGAGACCCAGTACTTC.

The CDR3 DNA is TGTGCCACCAGCAGAGATCAGGGATCAAGAACAGATACGCAGTATTTT. Translating it yields CATSRDQGSRTDTQYF. The gene calls are TRBV15 and TRBJ2-3; perhaps TRBD1 as D (5 bases). V gave up 0 bases and J gave up 3 bases, with 13 bases separating them. This CDR3 is built from 16 residues. Germline V CDR1 and CDR2: LNHNV, YYDKDF (reference sequence).

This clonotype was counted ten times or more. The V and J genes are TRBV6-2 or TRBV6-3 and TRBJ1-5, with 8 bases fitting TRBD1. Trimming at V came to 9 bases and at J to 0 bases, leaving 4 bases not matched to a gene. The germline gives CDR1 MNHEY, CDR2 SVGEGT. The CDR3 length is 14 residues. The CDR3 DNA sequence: TGTGCCAGTACGGACAGGGATAGCAATCAGCCCCAGCATTTT. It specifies CASTDRDSNQPQHF.

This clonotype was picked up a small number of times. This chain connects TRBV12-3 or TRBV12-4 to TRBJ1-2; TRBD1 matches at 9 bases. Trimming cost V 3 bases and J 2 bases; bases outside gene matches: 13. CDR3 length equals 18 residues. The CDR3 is CASSFSGTGFGGNYGYTF. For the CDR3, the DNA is TGTGCCAGCAGTTTCTCCGGGACAGGGTTTGGGGGCAACTATGGCTACACCTTC.

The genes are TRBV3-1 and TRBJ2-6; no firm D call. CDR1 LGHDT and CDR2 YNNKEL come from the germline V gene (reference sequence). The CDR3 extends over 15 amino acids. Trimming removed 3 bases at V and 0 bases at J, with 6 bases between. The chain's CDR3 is CASSHRDSGANVLTF. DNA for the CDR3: TGTGCCAGCAGCCACCGAGACTCTGGGGCCAACGTCCTGACTTTC.

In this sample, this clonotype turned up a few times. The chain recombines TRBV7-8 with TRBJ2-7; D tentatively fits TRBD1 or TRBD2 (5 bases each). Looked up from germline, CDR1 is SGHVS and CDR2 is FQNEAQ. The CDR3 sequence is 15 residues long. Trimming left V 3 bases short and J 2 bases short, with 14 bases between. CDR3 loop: CASSFTRDGTYEQYF. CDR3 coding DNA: TGTGCCAGCAGCTTTACCCGGGACGGAACCTACGAGCAGTACTTC.

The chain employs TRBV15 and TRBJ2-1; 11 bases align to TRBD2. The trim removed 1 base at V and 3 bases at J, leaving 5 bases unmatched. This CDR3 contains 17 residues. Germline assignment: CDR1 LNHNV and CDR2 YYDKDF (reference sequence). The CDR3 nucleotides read TGTGCCACCAGCAGAGTGCTAGCGGGAGGTCTCTACAATGAGCAGTTCTTC. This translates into CATSRVLAGGLYNEQFF.

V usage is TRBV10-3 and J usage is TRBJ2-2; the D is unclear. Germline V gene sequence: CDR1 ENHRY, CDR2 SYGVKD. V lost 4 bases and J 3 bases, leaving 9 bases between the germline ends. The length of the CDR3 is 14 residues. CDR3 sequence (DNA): TGTGCCATCAGTGGGTACACCGACACCGGGGAGCTGTTTTTT. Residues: CAISGYTDTGELFF.

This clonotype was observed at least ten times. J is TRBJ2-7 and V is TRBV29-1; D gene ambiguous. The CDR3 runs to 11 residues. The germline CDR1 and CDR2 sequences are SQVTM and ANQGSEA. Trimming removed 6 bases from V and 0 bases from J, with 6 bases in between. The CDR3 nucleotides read TGCAGCGTGTTAGTCTCCTACGAGCAGTACTTC. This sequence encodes CSVLVSYEQYF.

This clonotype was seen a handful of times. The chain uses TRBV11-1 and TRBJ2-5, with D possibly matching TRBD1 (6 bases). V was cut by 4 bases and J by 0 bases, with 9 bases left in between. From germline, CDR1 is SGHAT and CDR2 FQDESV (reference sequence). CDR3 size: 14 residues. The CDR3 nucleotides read TGTGCCAGCAGCTCAAACAGGGACCAAGAGACCCAGTACTTC. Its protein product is CASSSNRDQETQYF.

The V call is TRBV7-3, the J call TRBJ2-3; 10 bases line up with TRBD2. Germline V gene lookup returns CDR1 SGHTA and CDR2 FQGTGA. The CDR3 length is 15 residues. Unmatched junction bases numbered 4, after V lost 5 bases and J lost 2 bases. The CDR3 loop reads CASSLAGAFTDTQYF. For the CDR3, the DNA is TGTGCCAGCAGCCTAGCGGGGGCATTCACAGATACGCAGTATTTT. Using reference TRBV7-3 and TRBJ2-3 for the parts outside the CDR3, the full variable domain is GAGVSQTPSNKVTEKGKYVELRCDPISGHTALYWYRQSLGQGPEFLIYFQGTGAADDSGLPNDRFFAVRPEGSVSTLKIQRTERGDSAVYLCASSLAGAFTDTQYFGPGTRLTVL.

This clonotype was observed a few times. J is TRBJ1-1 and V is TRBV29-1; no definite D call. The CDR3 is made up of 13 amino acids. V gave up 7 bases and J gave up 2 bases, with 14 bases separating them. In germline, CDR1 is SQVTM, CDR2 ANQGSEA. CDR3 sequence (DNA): TGCAGCGGTACTGGACTGGGAAACACTGAAGCTTTCTTT. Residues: CSGTGLGNTEAFF.

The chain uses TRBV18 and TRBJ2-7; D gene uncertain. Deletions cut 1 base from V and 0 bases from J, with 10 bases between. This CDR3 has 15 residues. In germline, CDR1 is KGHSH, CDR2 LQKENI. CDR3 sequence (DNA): TGTGCCAGCTCACCACAAGGTAATCCCTCCTACGAGCAGTACTTC. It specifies CASSPQGNPSYEQYF.